These 5 T cell receptor beta chains share one sample of origin, sequenced in a study of blood T cell repertoires in COVID-19. Some clones are missing from TCRdb's copy, which holds only in-frame ones; the method was immunoSEQ multiplex PCR. Among about 300,000 clones listed, about four fifths were seen once. Sample: peripheral blood. These receptors were obtained from a woman between 45 and 65 years old who had recovered from COVID-19.

The chain combines TRBV18 with TRBJ2-5; 9 bases line up with TRBD2. V lost 0 bases, J lost 0 bases, and 2 bases stayed unmatched. The CDR3 has 16 residues. Germline V CDR1 and CDR2: KGHSH, LQKENI. The CDR3 nucleotides are TGTGCCAGCTCACCACCGAGCGGGGGGTACCAAGAGACCCAGTACTTC. It codes for CASSPPSGGYQETQYF.

The chain combines TRBV6-5 with TRBJ2-7; TRBD1 agrees at 7 bases. The V gene end was trimmed by 7 bases and the J gene end by 2 bases; junction bases not matched to a gene: 8. Germline V CDR1 and CDR2: MNHEY, SVGAGI. This CDR3 spans 14 amino acids. CDR3 nucleotide sequence: TGTGCCAGCAAGAATGACAGGGTTACCTACGAGCAGTACTTC. It yields the protein CASKNDRVTYEQYF.

The V and J genes are TRBV27 and TRBJ1-1, with TRBD1 as a possible D gene (6 bases). The CDR3 is 14 amino acids. Germline CDR1 MNHEY, CDR2 SMNVEV (reference sequence). V lost 2 bases to trimming and J lost 3 bases, with 10 bases between them. This CDR3 is CASSLATGYTEAFF. The CDR3 DNA is TGTGCCAGCAGTTTAGCTACAGGGTACACTGAAGCTTTCTTT.

The V and J genes are TRBV7-2 and TRBJ2-1, with TRBD2 as a possible D gene (5 bases). Per the germline V gene, CDR1 is SGHTA and CDR2 is FQGNSA. Trimming shortened V by 4 bases and J by 0 bases, and 10 bases separated the two germline ends. The CDR3 covers 15 residues. The CDR3 bases are TGTGCCAGCAGCTCCGACTATAGCTCCTACAATGAGCAGTTCTTC. Protein: CASSSDYSSYNEQFF.

This chain joins TRBV3-1 (or the pseudogene TRBV3-2) and TRBJ2-5; TRBD1 is a possible D gene (6 bases). This CDR3 comprises 12 residues. The V gene lost 4 bases and the J gene lost 5 bases, with 8 bases spanning the gap. CDR1 LGHDT and CDR2 YNNKEL come from the germline V gene (reference sequence). CDR3 DNA: TGTGCCAGCAGCCCAGGGGCCGAGACCCAGTACTTC. It specifies CASSPGAETQYF.